The source of this T cell receptor (beta chain) is a study of cytomegalovirus exposure and HLA in healthy donors. With 0 bases removed from V and 5 bases from J, the gap between germline ends came to 5 bases. The V gene's germline CDR1 is MGHRA and CDR2 YSYEKL. The CDR3 sequence is 13 residues long. The PCR used 60 Vbeta and 13 Jbeta primers. Assay: immunoSEQ multiplex PCR; the TCRdb copy retains only in-frame clones and omits some. Here the sample spans 120,000 or so clones, approximately 72% being singletons. The chain carries TRBV4-1 and TRBJ2-1, with no clear D. This TCR came from a woman in her forties in good health and CMV-seropositive. The sequenced sample consisted of PBMCs. CDR3 sequence: CASSQDQDNEQFF. CDR3 DNA: TGCGCCAGCAGCCAAGATCAGGACAATGAGCAGTTCTTC.